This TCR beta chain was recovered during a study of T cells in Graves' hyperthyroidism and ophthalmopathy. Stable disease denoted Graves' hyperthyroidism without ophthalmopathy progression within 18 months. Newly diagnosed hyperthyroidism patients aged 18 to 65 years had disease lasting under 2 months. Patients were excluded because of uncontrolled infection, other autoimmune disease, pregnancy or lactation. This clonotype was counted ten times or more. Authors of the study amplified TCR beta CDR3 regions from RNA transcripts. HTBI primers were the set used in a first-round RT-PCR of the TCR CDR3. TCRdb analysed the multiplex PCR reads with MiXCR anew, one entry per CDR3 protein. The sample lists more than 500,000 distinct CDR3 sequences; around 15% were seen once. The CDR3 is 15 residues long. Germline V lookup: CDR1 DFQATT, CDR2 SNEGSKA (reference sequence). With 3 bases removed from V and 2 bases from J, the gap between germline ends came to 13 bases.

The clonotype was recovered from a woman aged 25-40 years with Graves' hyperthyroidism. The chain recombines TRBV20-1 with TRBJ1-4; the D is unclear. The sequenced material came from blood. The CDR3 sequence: CSASQFPATNEKLFF. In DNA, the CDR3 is TGCAGTGCTAGCCAATTCCCAGCCACTAATGAAAAACTGTTTTTT.